The 24 T cell receptor beta chains below come from one sample, sequenced in a study of siplizumab effects on memory and regulatory T cells. Repertoires were generated with immunoSEQ multiplex PCR, while TCRdb's copy carries only in-frame clones and drops some. The repertoire consists of tens of thousands of clones, with roughly 85% occurring once and the leading ten covering approximately 3.8%. Sample: memory CD4+ T cells sorted from blood. These receptor sequences come from a human donor in good health.

The V call is TRBV19, the J call TRBJ2-1; no clear D. CDR3 length: 12 amino acids. Germline loops: CDR1 LNHDA, CDR2 SQIVND (reference sequence). The germline V and J ends were trimmed by 5 bases and 4 bases, with 6 bases remaining between them. The DNA for the CDR3 is TGTGCCAGTAGTCGTTCGTACAATGAGCAGTTCTTC. It yields the protein CASSRSYNEQFF.

The chain couples TRBV4-1 to TRBJ2-5; D gene uncertain. V lost 1 base and J 3 bases, leaving 6 bases between the germline ends. The CDR3 spans 13 residues. Germline CDR1 MGHRA, CDR2 YSYEKL. This CDR3 reads CASSQVWEETQYF. The CDR3 coding sequence is TGCGCCAGCAGCCAAGTCTGGGAAGAGACCCAGTACTTC.

This chain joins TRBV7-2 and TRBJ1-1; 9 bases agree with TRBD1. Trimming removed 3 bases from V and 14 bases from J; junction bases left unmatched: 16. The CDR3 sequence is 15 residues long. Germline CDR1 SGHTA, CDR2 FQGNSA. The CDR3 DNA sequence: TGTGCCAGCAGCTTTTCGACCGGGACAGGGCAGGGTTTCTTCTTT. It is translated as CASSFSTGTGQGFFF.

This clone was recorded once. At one end, the junction sequence differs from germline, possibly due to a read error. The rearrangement uses TRBV6-1 and TRBJ2-2; D is possibly TRBD2 (8 bases). CDR1 MNHNS and CDR2 SASEGT come from the germline V gene. This CDR3 region has 15 residues. CDR3 residues: CASGEGLGQAGELFF. DNA of the CDR3: TGTGCCAGCGGTGAGGGACTAGGACAGGCCGGGGAGCTGTTTTTT.

The V gene is TRBV5-1, the J gene TRBJ2-5; TRBD2 is a possible D gene (5 bases). This CDR3 is built from 16 residues. Germline V CDR1 and CDR2: SGHRS, YFSETQ. V was pared by 4 bases and J by 1 base, with 17 bases between. The chain's CDR3 is CASSVDWAFSQETQYF. The CDR3 nucleotides are TGCGCCAGCAGCGTGGACTGGGCCTTTTCCCAAGAGACCCAGTACTTC.

For the CDR3, the DNA is TGTGCCAGCAGCTTCAACAGGGGCTCCGAGACCCAGTACTTC. Protein: CASSFNRGSETQYF. The rearrangement joins TRBV11-2 to TRBJ2-5; 7 bases line up with TRBD1. This CDR3 comprises 14 residues. Germline loops: CDR1 SGHAT, CDR2 FQNNGV. The V gene end was trimmed by 3 bases and the J gene end by 5 bases; junction bases not matched to a gene: 6.

A remark on this clone: Within the sample, other DNA sequences also encode this same CDR3. The V and J genes are TRBV19 and TRBJ1-3; D not certain. V lost 5 bases, J lost 4 bases, and 6 bases lay in between. The length of the CDR3 is 12 residues. Germline CDR1 reads LNHDA; CDR2 reads SQIVND (reference sequence). CDR3 DNA: TGTGCCAGTAGTCCCCTCGGAAACACCATATATTTT. Translating gives CASSPLGNTIYF.

The chain recombines TRBV9 with TRBJ2-5; TRBD2 matches at 10 bases. Germline V gene lookup returns CDR1 SGDLS and CDR2 YYNGEE. The CDR3 spans 17 residues. J gave up 1 base and V 0 bases, and 6 bases lay outside the gene matches. The CDR3 here is CASSVGGTSDGQETQYF. The CDR3 DNA is TGTGCCAGCAGCGTAGGAGGGACTAGCGACGGCCAAGAGACCCAGTACTTC.

The chain joins TRBV4-1 to TRBJ2-3; no clear D. V was cut by 1 base and J by 1 base, with 12 bases left in between. In germline, CDR1 is MGHRA, CDR2 YSYEKL. The CDR3 runs to 16 residues. Here the CDR3 reads CASSQVAERGTDTQYF. DNA of the CDR3: TGCGCCAGCAGCCAAGTCGCGGAAAGGGGCACAGATACGCAGTATTTT.

The rearrangement links TRBV6-1 to TRBJ1-5; 7 bases are a match to TRBD1. Per germline, CDR1 MNHNS and CDR2 SASEGT. This CDR3 spans 15 amino acids. The ends lost 6 bases at V and 3 bases at J; junction bases unmatched: 8. The DNA for the CDR3 is TGTGCCAGCAGGAAGGGGGCCGAAGACAATCAGCCCCAGCATTTT. Translating gives CASRKGAEDNQPQHF.

The count of this clone is one. V and J are TRBV19 and TRBJ2-5; possible D gene TRBD1, 5 bases. Germline-derived CDR1 and CDR2 are LNHDA and SQIVND (reference sequence). The V gene lost 5 bases and the J gene lost 3 bases, with 10 bases spanning the gap. This CDR3 is built from 13 residues. DNA for the CDR3: TGTGCCAGTAGTCAAGTCAGGGAAGAGACCCAGTACTTC. Translating it yields CASSQVREETQYF.

The CDR3 DNA is TGTGCCAGCCTAGAACAGGTCTATAGCAATCAGCCCCAGCATTTT. It encodes CASLEQVYSNQPQHF. V gene TRBV6-1 combines with J gene TRBJ1-5; weak D call: TRBD1 (5 bases). Germline V CDR1 and CDR2: MNHNS, SASEGT. CDR3 size: 15 residues. Trimming removed 8 bases at V and 0 bases at J, with 14 bases between.

The chain uses TRBV4-1 and TRBJ1-4; tentative D call: TRBD1 (5 bases). The germline CDR1 and CDR2 sequences are MGHRA and YSYEKL. The CDR3 is 15 amino acids. Trimming removed 1 base from V and 5 bases from J, with 11 bases in between. The CDR3 loop reads CASSQAPGGNEKLFF. The DNA for the CDR3 is TGCGCCAGCAGCCAAGCCCCGGGGGGGAATGAAAAACTGTTTTTT.

The chain uses TRBV5-1 and TRBJ2-2, with D maybe TRBD1 (5 bases). The V and J ends lost 4 bases and 6 bases respectively, with 13 bases between them. The CDR3 is made up of 14 amino acids. Germline assignment: CDR1 SGHRS and CDR2 YFSETQ. The CDR3 DNA reads as TGCGCCAGCAGCGTGCAACAGGTACCCGGGGAGCTGTTTTTT. Its protein product is CASSVQQVPGELFF. The full variable domain, its missing parts supplied by reference TRBV5-1 and TRBJ2-2, is KAGVTQTPRYLIKTRGQQVTLSCSPISGHRSVSWYQQTPGQGLQFLFEYFSETQRNKGNFPGRFSGRQFSNSRSEMNVSTLELGDSALYLCASSVQQVPGELFFGEGSRLTVL.

The rearrangement links TRBV4-1 to TRBJ1-2; D uncertain. With 1 base removed from V and 2 bases from J, the gap between germline ends came to 14 bases. This CDR3 is 16 amino acids long. CDR1 is MGHRA, CDR2 YSYEKL, per germline. DNA for the CDR3: TGCGCCAGCAGCCAAGCATCAATCCCGGCGAACTATGGCTACACCTTC. As protein: CASSQASIPANYGYTF.

V gene TRBV18 combines with J gene TRBJ1-2; 8 nucleotides match TRBD1. CDR1 is KGHSH and CDR2 is LQKENI in the germline V gene. The trim removed 2 bases at V and 4 bases at J, leaving 9 bases unmatched. The length of the CDR3 is 16 residues. CDR3 sequence (DNA): TGTGCCAGCTCACCAGCGGACAGGGCCTTATTCTATGGCTACACCTTC. It translates to CASSPADRALFYGYTF.

CDR3 loop: CASSGSSSGNTIYF. CDR3 DNA sequence: TGTGCCAGCAGTGGCAGCAGCTCTGGAAACACCATATATTTT. V gene TRBV27 combines with J gene TRBJ1-3; D is uncertain. The CDR3 is 14 residues long. Trimming took off 5 bases at V and 0 bases at J, with 8 bases between the two ends. Germline CDR1 is MNHEY and CDR2 is SMNVEV (reference sequence).

V and J are TRBV5-8 and TRBJ1-2; D is perhaps TRBD1 (6 bases). The CDR3 loop spans 15 amino acids. Germline assignment: CDR1 SGHTS and CDR2 YDEGEE. V lost 0 bases and J lost 2, with 11 bases in between. The CDR3 loop reads CASSLGDRPNYGYTF. CDR3 coding DNA: TGTGCCAGCAGCTTGGGCGACAGGCCCAACTATGGCTACACCTTC.

This clone was seen a single time. This chain links TRBV7-9 with TRBJ2-2, with D unresolved. V was trimmed by 5 bases and J by 2 bases, leaving 9 bases between them. CDR1 is SEHNR and CDR2 is FQNEAQ in the germline V gene (reference sequence). The CDR3 is 14 amino acids. Here the CDR3 DNA reads TGTGCCAGCAGCCCCAAAGAAAACACCGGGGAGCTGTTTTTT. Translating gives CASSPKENTGELFF.

This chain connects TRBV18 to TRBJ2-7; 11 bases map to TRBD1. Germline V gene data show CDR1 as KGHSH and CDR2 as LQKENI. The CDR3 covers 15 residues. The ends lost 6 bases at V and 2 bases at J; junction bases unmatched: 6. CDR3 in DNA: TGTGCCAGCTCCTCGGGACAGGGGGGGACCTACGAGCAGTACTTC. Protein: CASSSGQGGTYEQYF.

The rearrangement uses TRBV5-1 and TRBJ1-1; TRBD1 might be the D (5 bases). Germline V lookup: CDR1 SGHRS, CDR2 YFSETQ. Trimming cost V 5 bases and J 1 base, with 15 bases left between them. This CDR3 region has 15 residues. The CDR3 region has the DNA TGCGCCAGCAGGGGGGAACAAGTTGGGAACACTGAAGCTTTCTTT. Translation: CASRGEQVGNTEAFF.

This clone was observed a single time. The gene calls are TRBV12-5 and TRBJ2-3; a weak D match, TRBD1 (6 bases). Germline V lookup: CDR1 LGHNT, CDR2 FRNRAP. V dropped 11 bases and J dropped 3 bases, with 18 bases sitting between them. The CDR3 has 14 amino acids. CDR3 residues: CACKATGATDTQYF. The CDR3 DNA reads TGTGCTTGCAAGGCGACAGGAGCTACAGATACGCAGTATTTT.

The rearrangement links TRBV27 to TRBJ2-6; tentatively, D is TRBD2 (7 bases). The CDR3 totals 20 residues. Germline V gives CDR1 MNHEY, CDR2 SMNVEV (reference sequence). V lost 5 bases and J 12 bases, leaving 35 bases between the germline ends. The CDR3 loop is CASSGLKQGPTLGGKVVLTF. CDR3 nucleotides: TGTGCCAGCAGTGGACTTAAACAGGGTCCCACTTTGGGGGGGAAAGTCGTCCTGACTTTC. The variable domain in full, with the rest retrieved from reference TRBV27 and TRBJ2-6, is EAQVTQNPRYLITVTGKKLTVTCSQNMNHEYMSWYRQDPGLGLRQIYYSMNVEVTDKGDVPEGYKVSRKEKRNFPLILESPSPNQTSLYFCASSGLKQGPTLGGKVVLTFGAGSRLTVL.

This chain joins TRBV13 and TRBJ2-1, with D tentatively TRBD1 (6 bases). CDR1 PRHDT and CDR2 FYEKMQ come from the germline V gene (reference sequence). The CDR3 covers 13 residues. Trimming stripped 5 bases from V and 9 bases from J, with 14 bases between. The CDR3, as DNA: TGTGCCAGCAGCGGCCACAGGGAAGGTGAGCAGTTCTTC. It is translated as CASSGHREGEQFF.